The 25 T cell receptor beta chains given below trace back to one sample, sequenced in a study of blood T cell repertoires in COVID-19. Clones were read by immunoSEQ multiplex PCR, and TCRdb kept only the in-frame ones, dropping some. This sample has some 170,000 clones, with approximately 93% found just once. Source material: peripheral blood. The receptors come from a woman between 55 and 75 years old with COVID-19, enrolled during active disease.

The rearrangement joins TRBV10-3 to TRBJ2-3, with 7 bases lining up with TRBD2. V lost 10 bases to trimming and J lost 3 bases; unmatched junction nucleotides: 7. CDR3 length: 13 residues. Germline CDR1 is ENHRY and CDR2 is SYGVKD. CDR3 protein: CATDGGYTDTQYF. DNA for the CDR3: TGTGCCACCGACGGGGGGTATACAGATACGCAGTATTTT.

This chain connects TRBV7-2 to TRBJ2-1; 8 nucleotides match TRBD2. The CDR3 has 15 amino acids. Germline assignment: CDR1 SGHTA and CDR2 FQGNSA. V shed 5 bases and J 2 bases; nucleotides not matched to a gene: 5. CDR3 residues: CASSQISGAYNEQFF. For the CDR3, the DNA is TGTGCCAGCAGCCAAATTAGCGGGGCCTACAATGAGCAGTTCTTC.

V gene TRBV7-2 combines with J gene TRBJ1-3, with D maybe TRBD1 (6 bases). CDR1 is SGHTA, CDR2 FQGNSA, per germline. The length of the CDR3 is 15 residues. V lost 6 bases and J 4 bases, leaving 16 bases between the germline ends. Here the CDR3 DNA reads TGTGCCAGCAGAAGACAGGCGAATGAAGGAAACACCATATATTTT. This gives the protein CASRRQANEGNTIYF.

This CDR3 is CASRTSVMETQYF. CDR3 sequence (DNA): TGTGCCAGCAGGACTAGCGTTATGGAGACCCAGTACTTC. The chain combines TRBV6-5 with TRBJ2-5; 8 bases line up with TRBD2. J gave up 5 bases and V 6 bases, and 5 bases lay outside the gene matches. Germline V gives CDR1 MNHEY, CDR2 SVGAGI. The CDR3 length is 13 residues.

CDR3 nucleotide sequence: TGTGCCAGCAGCCAGAACAGGGTTACTGAAGCTTTCTTT. Translation: CASSQNRVTEAFF. The chain combines TRBV11-2 with TRBJ1-1, with D maybe TRBD1 (6 bases). This CDR3 comprises 13 residues. V gave up 5 bases and J gave up 5 bases, with 12 bases separating them. Germline loops: CDR1 SGHAT, CDR2 FQNNGV. The full variable domain, its missing parts supplied by reference TRBV11-2 and TRBJ1-1, is EAGVAQSPRYKIIEKRQSVAFWCNPISGHATLYWYQQILGQGPKLLIQFQNNGVVDDSQLPKDRFSAERLKGVDSTLKIQPAKLEDSAVYLCASSQNRVTEAFFGQGTRLTVV.

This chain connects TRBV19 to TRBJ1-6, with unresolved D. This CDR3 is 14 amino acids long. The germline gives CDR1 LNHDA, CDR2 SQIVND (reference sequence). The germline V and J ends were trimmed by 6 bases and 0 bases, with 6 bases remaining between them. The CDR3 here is CASSRYSYNSPLHF. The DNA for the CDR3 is TGTGCCAGTAGCCGCTACTCCTATAATTCACCCCTCCACTTT.

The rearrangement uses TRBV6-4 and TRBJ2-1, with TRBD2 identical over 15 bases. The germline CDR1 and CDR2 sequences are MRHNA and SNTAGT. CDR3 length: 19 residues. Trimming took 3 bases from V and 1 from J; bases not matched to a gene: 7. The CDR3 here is CASSEGLAGGPGSYNEQFF. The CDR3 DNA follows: TGTGCCAGCAGTGAGGGACTAGCGGGGGGCCCGGGGTCCTACAATGAGCAGTTCTTC.

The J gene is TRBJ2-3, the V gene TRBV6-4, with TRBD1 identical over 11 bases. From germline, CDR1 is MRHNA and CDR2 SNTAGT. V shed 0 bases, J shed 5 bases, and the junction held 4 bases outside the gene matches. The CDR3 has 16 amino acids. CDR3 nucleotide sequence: TGTGCCAGCAGTGACTCATGGGACAGGGGGAGAGATACGCAGTATTTT. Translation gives CASSDSWDRGRDTQYF.

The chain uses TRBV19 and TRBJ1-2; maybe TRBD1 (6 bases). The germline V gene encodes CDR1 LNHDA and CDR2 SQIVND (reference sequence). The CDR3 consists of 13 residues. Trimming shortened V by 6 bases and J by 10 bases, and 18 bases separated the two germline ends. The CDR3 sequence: CASRTTGTSDYTF. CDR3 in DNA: TGTGCCAGTAGAACGACCGGGACATCAGACTACACCTTC.

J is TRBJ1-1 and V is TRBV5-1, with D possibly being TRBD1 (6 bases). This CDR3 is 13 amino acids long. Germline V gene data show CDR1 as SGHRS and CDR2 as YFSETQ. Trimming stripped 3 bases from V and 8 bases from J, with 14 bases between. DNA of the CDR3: TGCGCCAGCAGCTCGATCTCGGACAGAGAAGCTTTCTTT. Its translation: CASSSISDREAFF.

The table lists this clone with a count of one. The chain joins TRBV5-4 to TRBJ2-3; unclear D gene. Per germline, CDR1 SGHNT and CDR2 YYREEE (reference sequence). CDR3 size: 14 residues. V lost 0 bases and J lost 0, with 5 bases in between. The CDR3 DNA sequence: TGTGCCAGCAGCTTGGTCTCTAGCACAGATACGCAGTATTTT. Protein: CASSLVSSTDTQYF.

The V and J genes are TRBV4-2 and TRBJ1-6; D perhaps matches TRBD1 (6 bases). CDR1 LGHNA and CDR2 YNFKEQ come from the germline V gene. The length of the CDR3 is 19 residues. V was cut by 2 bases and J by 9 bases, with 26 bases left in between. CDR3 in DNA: TGTGCCAGCAGCCAAAACCCGGGACATCATTTGTGGGGTTCTTCACCCCTCCACTTT. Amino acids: CASSQNPGHHLWGSSPLHF.

As DNA, the CDR3 is TGTGCCAGCTCACCGATCGAGGGAGAGACCCAGTACTTC. It is translated as CASSPIEGETQYF. The chain is built from TRBV18 and TRBJ2-5; D perhaps matches TRBD2 (5 bases). Germline values: CDR1 KGHSH, CDR2 LQKENI. Between the trimmed V and J ends, which lost 3 bases and 4 bases, there was a span of 9 bases. CDR3 length equals 13 residues.

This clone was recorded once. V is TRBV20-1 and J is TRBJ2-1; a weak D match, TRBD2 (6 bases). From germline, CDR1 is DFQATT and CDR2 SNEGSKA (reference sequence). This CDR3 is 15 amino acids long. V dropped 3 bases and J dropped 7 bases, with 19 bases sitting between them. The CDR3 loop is CSASYGRGAGNEQFF. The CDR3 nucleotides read TGCAGTGCTAGTTACGGGCGGGGCGCAGGAAATGAGCAGTTCTTC.

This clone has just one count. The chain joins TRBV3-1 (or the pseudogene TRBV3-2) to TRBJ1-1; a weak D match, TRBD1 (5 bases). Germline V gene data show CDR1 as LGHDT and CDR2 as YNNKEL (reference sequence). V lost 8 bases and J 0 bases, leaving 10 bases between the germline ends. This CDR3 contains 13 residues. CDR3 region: CASAGQLNTEAFF. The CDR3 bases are TGTGCCAGCGCCGGACAACTGAACACTGAAGCTTTCTTT.

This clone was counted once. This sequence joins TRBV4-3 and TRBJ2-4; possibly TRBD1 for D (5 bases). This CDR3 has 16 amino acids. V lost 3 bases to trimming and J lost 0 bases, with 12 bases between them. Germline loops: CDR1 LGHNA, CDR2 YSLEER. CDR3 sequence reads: CASSQRQTLAKNIQYF. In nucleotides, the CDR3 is TGCGCCAGCAGCCAGCGACAGACGTTAGCCAAAAACATTCAGTACTTC.

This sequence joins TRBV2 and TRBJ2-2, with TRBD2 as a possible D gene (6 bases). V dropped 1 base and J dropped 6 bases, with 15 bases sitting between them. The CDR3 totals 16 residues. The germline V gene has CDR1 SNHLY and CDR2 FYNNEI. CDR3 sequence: CASSEGGGMKAGELFF. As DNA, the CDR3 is TGTGCCAGCAGTGAAGGAGGAGGGATGAAGGCCGGGGAGCTGTTTTTT.

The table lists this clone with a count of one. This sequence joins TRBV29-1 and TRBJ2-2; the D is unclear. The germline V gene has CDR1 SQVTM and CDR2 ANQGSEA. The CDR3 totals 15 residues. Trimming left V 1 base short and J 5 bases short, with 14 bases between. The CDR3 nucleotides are TGCAGCGTTGAAGGGGTGAAGGAGTCTACCGGGGAGCTGTTTTTT. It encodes CSVEGVKESTGELFF.

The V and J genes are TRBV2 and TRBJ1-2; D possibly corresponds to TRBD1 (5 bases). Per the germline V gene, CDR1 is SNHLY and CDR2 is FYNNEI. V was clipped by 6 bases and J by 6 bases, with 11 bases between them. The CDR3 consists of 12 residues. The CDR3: CASSATGDGYTF. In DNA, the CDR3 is TGTGCCAGCAGCGCTACAGGCGATGGCTACACCTTC.

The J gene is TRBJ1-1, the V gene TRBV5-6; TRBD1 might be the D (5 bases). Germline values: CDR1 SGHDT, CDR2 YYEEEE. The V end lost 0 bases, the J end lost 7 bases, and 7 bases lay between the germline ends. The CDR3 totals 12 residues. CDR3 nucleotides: TGTGCCAGCAGCTTGGTGACAGTTGAAGCTTTCTTT. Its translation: CASSLVTVEAFF.

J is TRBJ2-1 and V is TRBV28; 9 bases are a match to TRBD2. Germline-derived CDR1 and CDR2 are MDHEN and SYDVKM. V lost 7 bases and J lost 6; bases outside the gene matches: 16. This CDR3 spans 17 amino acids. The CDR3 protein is CASNTLSGGGRPNEQFF. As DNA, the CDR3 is TGTGCCAGCAATACTCTTAGCGGGGGCGGTCGGCCCAATGAGCAGTTCTTC. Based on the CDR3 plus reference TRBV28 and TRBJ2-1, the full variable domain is DVKVTQSSRYLVKRTGEKVFLECVQDMDHENMFWYRQDPGLGLRLIYFSYDVKMKEKGDIPEGYSVSREKKERFSLILESASTNQTSMYLCASNTLSGGGRPNEQFFGPGTRLTVL.

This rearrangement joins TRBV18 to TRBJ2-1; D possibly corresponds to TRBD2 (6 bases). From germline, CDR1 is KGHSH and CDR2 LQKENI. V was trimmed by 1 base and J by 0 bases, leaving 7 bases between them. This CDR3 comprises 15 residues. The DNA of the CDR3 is TGTGCCAGCTCACCACGGCGGGGCTCCTACAATGAGCAGTTCTTC. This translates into CASSPRRGSYNEQFF.

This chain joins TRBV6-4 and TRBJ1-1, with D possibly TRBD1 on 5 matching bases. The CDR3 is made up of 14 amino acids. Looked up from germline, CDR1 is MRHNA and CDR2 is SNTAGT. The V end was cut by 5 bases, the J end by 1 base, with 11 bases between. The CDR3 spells CASSQSQANTEAFF. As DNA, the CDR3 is TGTGCCAGCAGTCAATCACAGGCGAACACTGAAGCTTTCTTT.

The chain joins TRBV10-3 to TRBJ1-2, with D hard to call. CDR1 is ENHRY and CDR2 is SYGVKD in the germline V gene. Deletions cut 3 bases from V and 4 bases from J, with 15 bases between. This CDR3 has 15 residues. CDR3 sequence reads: CAISESEGRIYGYTF. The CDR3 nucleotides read TGTGCCATCAGTGAAAGTGAGGGTAGAATCTATGGCTACACCTTC.

CDR3 loop: CASSLAPDRGGQPQHF. CDR3 sequence (DNA): TGTGCCAGCAGCTTGGCCCCAGACAGGGGGGGGCAGCCCCAGCATTTT. This sequence joins TRBV5-5 and TRBJ1-5; 9 bases are shared with TRBD1. Trimming removed 0 bases from V and 7 bases from J; junction bases left unmatched: 8. CDR3 length equals 16 residues. The V gene's germline CDR1 is SGHKS and CDR2 YYEKEE (reference sequence).